This TCR beta chain was sequenced during a study of OX40 agonist ivuxolimab in advanced cancers. Background on the study: Patients undergoing dose escalation presented with hepatocellular carcinoma, melanoma, renal cell or head and neck cancer. Therapy given before enrollment (anti-PD-1, anti-PD-L1 or anti-CTLA-4) was allowed, and 40% to 45% had some.

Study-wide results and caveats: Still undetermined is the antigen specificity of the expanded peripheral T cells. The CD4+ and CD8+ T cells in the blood had expanded clonally by week 6 at 0.1 to 3.0 mg/kg.

In the case of this clone: No antigen is known for it.

The germline V gene has CDR1 LGHNA and CDR2 YNFKEQ. The CDR3 extends over 14 amino acids. V was shortened by 0 bases and J by 10 bases, with 12 bases between the two germline ends. Profiling relied on immunoSEQ multiplex PCR, and the TCRdb table lists in-frame clones only, not all of them. The repertoire consists of about 72,000 clones, with 80% to 90% occurring once and the leading ten covering about 0.94%. This material consisted of CD4+ or CD8+ T cells sorted from blood, taken in a trial of the OX40 agonist ivuxolimab. The chain carries TRBV4-2 and TRBJ1-4, with unresolved D. The TCR comes from an adult with an advanced solid tumor such as melanoma, head and neck, liver or kidney cancer. CDR3 DNA sequence: TGTGCCAGCAGCCAAGAAGAAGGCGCTACAAAACTGTTTTTT. It translates to CASSQEEGATKLFF.